The next 25 T cell receptor beta chains were all read from a single sample in a study of regulatory T cells in long-lasting Graves disease (TCRdb year 2021). The time point label on this specimen signifies: persistent/refractory GD, antithyroid drugs over 5 years with positive TRAb. For both TCR sequencing and RNA sequencing, RNA was extracted from PBMCs using TRIzol. Preparation of the library involved multiplex PCR. TCRdb lists the instrument as Illumina HiSeq 4000. To build TCR beta libraries, CDR3 regions were amplified by Arm-PCR using iRepertoire HTBI primers. TCRdb took the public reads, trimmed them with fastp at Q25, ran MiXCR for clone calling and kept in-frame beta chains. Records with the same CDR3 protein are collapsed into one entry carrying the most frequent genes and DNA. The sample records roughly 500,000 distinct CDR3 sequences, about 20% of which are singletons. About an eighth of the sample is in the top ten clones.

The specimen was peripheral blood mononuclear cells (PBMCs), collected when the disease was refractory, from a patient treated with antithyroid drugs. These receptors all come from a female donor with Graves disease.

This clonotype was seen repeatedly, ten times or more. This chain's CDR3 is CASSEGHSNQPQHF. The CDR3 DNA reads TGTGCCAGCAGTGAGGGGCATAGCAATCAGCCCCAGCATTTT. The genes are TRBV2 and TRBJ1-5; D perhaps matches TRBD1 (5 bases). Germline V CDR1 and CDR2: SNHLY, FYNNEI. This CDR3 has 14 amino acids. V lost 3 bases and J lost 0, with 6 bases in between.

The chain carries TRBV29-1 and TRBJ1-1; unclear D gene. CDR3 length: 13 amino acids. Per germline, CDR1 SQVTM and CDR2 ANQGSEA. V dropped 7 bases and J dropped 0 bases, with 12 bases sitting between them. CDR3 loop: CSAADVMNTEAFF. The CDR3 region has the DNA TGCAGCGCCGCGGATGTTATGAACACTGAAGCTTTCTTT. Together with reference TRBV29-1 and TRBJ1-1, the CDR3 gives the full variable domain: SAVISQKPSRDICQRGTSLTIQCQVDSQVTMMFWYRQQPGQSLTLIATANQGSEATYESGFVIDKFPISRPNLTFSTLTVSNMSPEDSSIYLCSAADVMNTEAFFGQGTRLTVV.

The CDR3 DNA follows: TGTGCCAGCAGCCTACAAGCAGGGGTCCGCGGAAAACTGTTTTTT. As protein: CASSLQAGVRGKLFF. The chain links TRBV6-2 or TRBV6-3 to TRBJ1-4, with a possible D match to TRBD1 (6 bases). CDR3 size: 15 residues. V was shortened by 6 bases and J by 10 bases, with 21 bases between the two germline ends. Germline CDR1 and CDR2: MNHEY and SVGEGT.

The sample holds many counts of this clonotype. This rearrangement joins TRBV28 to TRBJ1-5; 8 bases are a match to TRBD1. The trim removed 5 bases at V and 7 bases at J, leaving 10 bases unmatched. The CDR3 totals 15 residues. Per the germline V gene, CDR1 is MDHEN and CDR2 is SYDVKM. The CDR3 here is CASSPRTGLNQPQHF. For the CDR3, the DNA is TGTGCCAGCAGTCCTCGGACAGGGCTTAACCAGCCCCAGCATTTT.

This clonotype was detected only a few times. V gene TRBV30 combines with J gene TRBJ1-1; D is ambiguous. Trimming shortened V by 3 bases and J by 1 base, and 6 bases separated the two germline ends. The CDR3 sequence is 12 residues long. The germline gives CDR1 GTSNPN, CDR2 SVGIG (reference sequence). In DNA, the CDR3 is TGTGCCTGGAGGAACCCGAACACTGAAGCTTTCTTT. It is translated as CAWRNPNTEAFF.

This clonotype was counted only a few times. This chain connects TRBV20-1 to TRBJ2-7; 11 bases map to TRBD2. The CDR3 covers 15 residues. The J segment lost 2 bases and the V segment lost 5 bases, leaving 8 bases of the junction unmatched. The V gene's germline CDR1 is DFQATT and CDR2 SNEGSKA (reference sequence). The CDR3 region is CSARGGLAETYEQYF. The CDR3, as DNA: TGCAGTGCTCGGGGGGGACTAGCGGAAACCTACGAGCAGTACTTC.

Ten or more counts support this clonotype. The V gene is TRBV6-1, the J gene TRBJ1-1; 8 positions match TRBD1. Per germline, CDR1 MNHNS and CDR2 SASEGT. This CDR3 comprises 15 residues. Trimming removed 6 bases from V and 4 bases from J; junction bases left unmatched: 10. The CDR3 coding sequence is TGTGCCAGCAGCCAGTCCTCAGGGGGCTTCACTGAAGCTTTCTTT. Protein sequence: CASSQSSGGFTEAFF.

In regard to this clonotype: With a much larger clone just one base away, this may be a read error. This sequence joins TRBV6-4 and TRBJ1-6, with D unresolved. V lost 5 bases and J 6 bases, leaving 11 bases between the germline ends. CDR1 MRHNA and CDR2 SNTAGT come from the germline V gene. This CDR3 has 14 amino acids. CDR3 residues: CASSYDGVNSPLHF. CDR3 bases: TGTGCCAGCAGTTACGACGGGGTTAATTCACCCCTCCACTTT.

A remark on this clonotype: Given the absence of the conserved phenylalanine or tryptophan at the CDR3 end, a read error is likely. The chain links TRBV9 to TRBJ2-7; TRBD1 might be the D (6 bases). Germline CDR1 SGDLS, CDR2 YYNGEE. This CDR3 is 12 amino acids long. Trimming stripped 2 bases from V and 6 bases from J, with 9 bases between. The CDR3 DNA sequence: TGTGCCAGCAGCGTCCAGGGGAGCGAGCAGTACCTC. Translating it yields CASSVQGSEQYL.

V usage is TRBV6-2 or TRBV6-3 and J usage is TRBJ2-7; the D is unclear. The germline V and J ends were trimmed by 8 bases and 7 bases, with 18 bases remaining between them. Per the germline V gene, CDR1 is MNHEY and CDR2 is SVGEGT. CDR3 length equals 13 residues. CDR3 nucleotides: TGTGCCAGCGATGAGACCGGAGTTGGGGAGCAGTACTTC. Its translation is CASDETGVGEQYF.

This clonotype was seen more than once but under ten times. The chain joins TRBV7-9 to TRBJ2-7; 13 bases are shared with TRBD2. The ends lost 6 bases at V and 6 bases at J; junction bases unmatched: 11. This CDR3 is 16 amino acids long. CDR1 SEHNR and CDR2 FQNEAQ come from the germline V gene (reference sequence). CDR3 DNA: TGTGCCAGCAGTTCCGCCCTGGGACTAGCGGGACCCGAGCAGTACTTC. This codes for CASSSALGLAGPEQYF.

On this clonotype itself: A much larger clone differs by one base, so this may be a read error. The conserved phenylalanine or tryptophan is not found at the CDR3 terminus, so this likely reflects a read error. The chain couples TRBV10-3 to TRBJ2-7; 9 bases match TRBD1. The CDR3 consists of 13 residues. The germline CDR1 and CDR2 sequences are ENHRY and SYGVKD. V dropped 6 bases and J dropped 5; count of bases not matched to a gene: 5. The CDR3 DNA is TGTGCCATCAGACGGACAGGGGAAAACGAGCAGTACCTC. As protein: CAIRRTGENEQYL.

V is TRBV4-2 and J is TRBJ1-5; D gene ambiguous. The CDR3 has 15 amino acids. CDR1 and CDR2 from the germline V gene are LGHNA and YNFKEQ. The V end lost 0 bases, the J end lost 3 bases, and 9 bases lay between the germline ends. CDR3 bases: TGTGCCAGCAGCCAAGATTGGGCAGACAATCAGCCCCAGCATTTT. Translation gives CASSQDWADNQPQHF.

This clonotype showed up just once. The rearrangement links TRBV29-1 to TRBJ2-2, with D perhaps TRBD1 or TRBD2 (5 bases each). The CDR3 is 14 residues long. Germline V CDR1 and CDR2: SQVTM, ANQGSEA. V was shortened by 4 bases and J by 4 bases, with 13 bases between the two germline ends. This chain's CDR3 is CSVGGRASTGELFF. The CDR3 nucleotides are TGCAGCGTTGGGGGACGGGCGAGCACCGGGGAGCTGTTTTTT.

This chain links TRBV6-2 or TRBV6-3 with TRBJ2-6; TRBD1 matches at 8 bases. V lost 0 bases and J lost 2; bases outside the gene matches: 6. Germline assignment: CDR1 MNHEY and CDR2 SVGEGT. The CDR3 consists of 18 residues. Written as DNA, the CDR3 is TGTGCCAGCAGTTACTCGACAGGGGCGACAACTGGGGCCAACGTCCTGACTTTC. It is translated as CASSYSTGATTGANVLTF.

This clonotype has at least ten counts. The chain joins TRBV20-1 to TRBJ2-7; TRBD1 is a possible D gene (6 bases). Between the trimmed V and J ends, which lost 0 bases and 2 bases, there was a span of 11 bases. Germline values: CDR1 DFQATT, CDR2 SNEGSKA (reference sequence). The CDR3 has 14 amino acids. The CDR3 loop is CSARDLKGAYEQYF. The CDR3 nucleotides read TGCAGTGCTAGAGATCTTAAGGGGGCCTACGAGCAGTACTTC.

Many counts were recorded for this clonotype. V gene TRBV29-1 combines with J gene TRBJ2-7, with 10 positions matching TRBD1. The germline V gene encodes CDR1 SQVTM and CDR2 ANQGSEA. Trimming cost V 0 bases and J 3 bases; bases outside gene matches: 5. The CDR3 is 15 residues long. The CDR3 here is CSVEDRRTGGYEQYF. Written as DNA, the CDR3 is TGCAGCGTTGAAGATCGAAGGACAGGGGGCTACGAGCAGTACTTC.

This clonotype was seen repeatedly, ten times or more. The V call is TRBV29-1, the J call TRBJ2-5; D possibly matches TRBD1 or TRBD2 (5 bases each). The V and J ends lost 7 bases and 5 bases respectively, with 26 bases between them. This CDR3 region has 16 residues. Germline V gene sequence: CDR1 SQVTM, CDR2 ANQGSEA. This CDR3 is CSGLIGTRVSSETQYF. As DNA, the CDR3 is TGCAGCGGTCTCATCGGGACCCGAGTTAGTTCGGAGACCCAGTACTTC.

In its sample, this clonotype was seen a few times. The chain is built from TRBV28 and TRBJ2-3; 7 bases are a match to TRBD1. The CDR3 runs to 14 residues. Germline V gene sequence: CDR1 MDHEN, CDR2 SYDVKM. J was trimmed by 3 bases and V by 6 bases; bases with no gene match: 6. The CDR3 DNA sequence: TGTGCCAGCAGCACTTACAGGGGAACAGATACGCAGTATTTT. It specifies CASSTYRGTDTQYF.

The sample holds many counts of this clonotype. CDR3 residues: CASSEQGGGNYGYTF. The CDR3 DNA follows: TGTGCCAGCAGTGAACAGGGTGGAGGGAACTATGGCTACACCTTC. The gene calls are TRBV2 and TRBJ1-2, with D tentatively TRBD1 (5 bases). The V end was cut by 2 bases, the J end by 2 bases, with 12 bases between. This CDR3 is built from 15 residues. The germline CDR1 and CDR2 sequences are SNHLY and FYNNEI. Filled out from reference TRBV2 and TRBJ1-2, the complete variable domain reads EPEVTQTPSHQVTQMGQEVILRCVPISNHLYFYWYRQILGQKVEFLVSFYNNEISEKSEIFDDQFSVERPDGSNFTLKIRSTKLEDSAMYFCASSEQGGGNYGYTFGSGTRLTVV.

This clonotype has a handful of counts. The V call is TRBV10-3, the J call TRBJ2-2; TRBD2 might be the D (6 bases). CDR3 size: 12 residues. Germline-derived CDR1 and CDR2 are ENHRY and SYGVKD. The ends were cut back, 7 bases at V and 4 bases at J, with 7 bases in the middle. The CDR3 sequence is CAITGGTGELFF. DNA for the CDR3: TGTGCCATCACCGGGGGCACCGGGGAGCTGTTTTTT.

The chain carries TRBV10-3 and TRBJ1-1; no firm D call. Deletions cut 10 bases from V and 5 bases from J, with 11 bases between. The CDR3 runs 11 residues. Germline CDR1 reads ENHRY; CDR2 reads SYGVKD. CDR3 bases: TGTGCCACCGAAGAAGGGACTGAAGCTTTCTTT. It translates to CATEEGTEAFF.

The chain links TRBV12-3 or TRBV12-4 to TRBJ2-3, with TRBD2 identical over 13 bases. With 7 bases clipped from V and 4 bases from J, the junction kept 5 bases outside the gene matches. The CDR3 length is 15 residues. CDR3 amino acids: CASIPGLAGSDTQYF. The CDR3 coding sequence is TGTGCCAGCATCCCGGGACTAGCGGGGTCAGATACGCAGTATTTT.

This clonotype was counted ten times or more. The CDR3: CASNWDLARSGKDGYTF. The CDR3 DNA reads TGTGCCAGCAATTGGGACCTTGCCCGGAGTGGAAAAGATGGCTACACCTTC. The V call is TRBV12-3 or TRBV12-4, the J call TRBJ1-2, with a weak D call TRBD1 (5 bases). V was clipped by 7 bases and J by 6 bases, with 27 bases between them. The CDR3 has 17 amino acids.

This clonotype has just a few counts. The chain has TRBV20-1 and TRBJ1-5; D call uncertain. The CDR3 runs 13 residues. Germline lookup yields CDR1 DFQATT and CDR2 SNEGSKA (reference sequence). V lost 1 base and J lost 4, with 8 bases in between. CDR3 sequence reads: CSARVDLNQPQHF. The CDR3 coding sequence is TGCAGTGCTAGAGTTGACTTGAATCAGCCCCAGCATTTT.